What follows are 3 T cell receptor beta chains derived from one specimen sequenced in a study of vaccination and CD4 T cells after COVID-19. Sequencing of cultured CD4+ T cell DNA used the Oncomine TCR Beta short-read assay. TCRdb itself ran the PCR reads through MiXCR, one entry per CDR3 protein. The table lists 3,000 to 4,500 distinct CDR3 sequences, over 20% of them singletons, with 15% to 20% in the top ten. What these receptors recognize is not known. As to treatment: 10-day PBMC culture with coronavirus spike peptide pools or control peptides (ViraFEST assay). Sequences were obtained from CD4+ T cells from blood, cultured in vitro. The receptors originated from a human donor who had recovered from COVID-19.

V usage is TRBV5-6 and J usage is TRBJ1-2, with TRBD1 matching over 8 bases. The CDR3 consists of 13 residues. Germline-derived CDR1 and CDR2 are SGHDT and YYEEEE. V was pared by 5 bases and J by 2 bases, with 2 bases of the junction left unmatched. CDR3 sequence: CASSRTGNYGYTF. DNA for the CDR3: TGTGCCAGCAGTCGGACAGGGAACTATGGCTACACCTTC.

In DNA, the CDR3 is TGTGCCAGCAGTTTAAGGGGGAGAGCGGACGAGCAGTACTTC. Translating gives CASSLRGRADEQYF. This chain uses TRBV12-3 or TRBV12-4 with TRBJ2-7, with D possibly matching TRBD1 (6 bases). This CDR3 is 14 amino acids long. V lost 2 bases and J lost 5, with 13 bases in between.

This clonotype was picked up a small number of times. CDR3 region: CSVAWTATDTQYF. In DNA form, the CDR3 reads TGCAGCGTAGCATGGACAGCCACAGATACGCAGTATTTT. The gene calls are TRBV29-1 and TRBJ2-3; possibly TRBD1 for D (6 bases). Trimming shortened V by 6 bases and J by 2 bases, and 12 bases separated the two germline ends. The CDR3 is 13 residues long. Germline V CDR1 and CDR2: SQVTM, ANQGSEA.